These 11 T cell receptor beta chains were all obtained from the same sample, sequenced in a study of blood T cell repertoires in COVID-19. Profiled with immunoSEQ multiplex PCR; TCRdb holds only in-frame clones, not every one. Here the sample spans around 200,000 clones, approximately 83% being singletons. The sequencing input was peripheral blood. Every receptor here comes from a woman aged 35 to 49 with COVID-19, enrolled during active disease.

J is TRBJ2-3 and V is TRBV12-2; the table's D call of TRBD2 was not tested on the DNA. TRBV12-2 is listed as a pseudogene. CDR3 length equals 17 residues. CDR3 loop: CASRLGGRREGPDTQYF. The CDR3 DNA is TGTGCAAGTCGCTTAGGGGGTCGGCGGGAGGGCCCAGATACGCAGTATTTT.

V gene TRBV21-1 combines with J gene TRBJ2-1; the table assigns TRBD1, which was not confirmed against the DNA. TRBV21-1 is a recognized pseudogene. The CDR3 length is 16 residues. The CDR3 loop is CASVKGARTLDNEQFF. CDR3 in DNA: TGTGCCAGCGTAAAGGGGGCACGAACCCTGGACAATGAGCAGTTCTTC.

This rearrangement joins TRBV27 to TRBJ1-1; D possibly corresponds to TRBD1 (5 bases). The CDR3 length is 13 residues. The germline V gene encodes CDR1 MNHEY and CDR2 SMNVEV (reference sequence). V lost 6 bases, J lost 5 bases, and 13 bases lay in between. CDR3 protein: CASRSPGGTEAFF. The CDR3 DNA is TGTGCCAGCAGGTCCCCCGGGGGAACTGAAGCTTTCTTT.

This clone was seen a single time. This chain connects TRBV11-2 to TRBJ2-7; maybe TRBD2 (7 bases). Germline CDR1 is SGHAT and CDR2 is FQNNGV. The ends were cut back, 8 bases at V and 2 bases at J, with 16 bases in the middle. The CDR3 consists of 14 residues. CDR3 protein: CASGPRGRAYEQYF. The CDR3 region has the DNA TGTGCCAGCGGCCCGAGGGGGAGGGCCTACGAGCAGTACTTC. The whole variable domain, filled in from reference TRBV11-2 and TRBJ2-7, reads EAGVAQSPRYKIIEKRQSVAFWCNPISGHATLYWYQQILGQGPKLLIQFQNNGVVDDSQLPKDRFSAERLKGVDSTLKIQPAKLEDSAVYLCASGPRGRAYEQYFGPGTRLTVT.

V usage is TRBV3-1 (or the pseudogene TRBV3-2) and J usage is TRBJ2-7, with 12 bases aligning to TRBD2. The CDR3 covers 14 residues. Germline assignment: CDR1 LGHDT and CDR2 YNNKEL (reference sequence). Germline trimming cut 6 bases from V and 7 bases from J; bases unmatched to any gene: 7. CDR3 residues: CASRSTSGGGEQYF. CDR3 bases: TGTGCCAGCAGGTCGACTAGCGGGGGAGGAGAGCAGTACTTC.

CDR3 coding DNA: TGTGCCAGCAGTTTAAGTGGAGGGGGCTACACCTTC. Translating it yields CASSLSGGGYTF. The chain carries TRBV12-3 or TRBV12-4 and TRBJ1-2, with D unclear. The CDR3 extends over 12 amino acids. With 2 bases removed from V and 8 bases from J, the gap between germline ends came to 9 bases.

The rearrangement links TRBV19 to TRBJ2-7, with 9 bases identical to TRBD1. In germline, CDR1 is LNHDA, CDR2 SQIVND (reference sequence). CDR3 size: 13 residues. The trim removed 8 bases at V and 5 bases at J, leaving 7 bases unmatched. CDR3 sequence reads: CASGQGREDEQYF. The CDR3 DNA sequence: TGTGCCAGTGGACAGGGGAGAGAAGACGAGCAGTACTTC.

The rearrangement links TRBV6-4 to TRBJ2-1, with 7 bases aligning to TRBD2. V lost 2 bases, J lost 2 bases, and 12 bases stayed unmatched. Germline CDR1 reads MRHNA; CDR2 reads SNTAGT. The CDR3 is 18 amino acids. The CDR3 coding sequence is TGTGCCAGCAGTGACGGGATTGGTAGCGGGCCAGCCTACAATGAGCAGTTCTTC. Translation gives CASSDGIGSGPAYNEQFF.

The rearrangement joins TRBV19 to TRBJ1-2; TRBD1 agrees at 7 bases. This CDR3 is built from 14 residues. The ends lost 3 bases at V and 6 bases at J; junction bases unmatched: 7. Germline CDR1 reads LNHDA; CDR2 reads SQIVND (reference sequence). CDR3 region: CASSIGQVLHGYTF. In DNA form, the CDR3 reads TGTGCCAGTAGTATTGGACAGGTGCTCCATGGCTACACCTTC.

The CDR3 spells CASSLGTGGQPQHF. CDR3 DNA sequence: TGTGCCAGCAGTCTGGGGACAGGAGGTCAGCCCCAGCATTTT. The chain is built from TRBV6-6 and TRBJ1-5, with 8 bases lining up with TRBD1. CDR1 MNHNY and CDR2 SVGAGI come from the germline V gene (reference sequence). The CDR3 length is 14 residues. Trimming cost V 5 bases and J 6 bases; bases outside gene matches: 6.

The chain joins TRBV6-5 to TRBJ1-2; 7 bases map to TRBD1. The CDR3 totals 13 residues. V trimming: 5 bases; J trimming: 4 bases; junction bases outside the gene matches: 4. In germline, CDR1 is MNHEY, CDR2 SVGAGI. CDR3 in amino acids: CASSTGAGYGYTF. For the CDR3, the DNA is TGTGCCAGCAGTACAGGGGCAGGCTATGGCTACACCTTC.